Sequencing of this TCR beta chain was carried out in a study of T cell responses to AZD1222 COVID-19 vaccine (dated by TCRdb to the early 2020s). With respect to the entire study: TCR sequencing covered roughly 230 trial participants: 200 to 220 given two doses of AZD1222 and 26 given two doses of MenACWY control vaccine. Trial participants were enrolled by age into 18-55, 56-69 and 70-plus year subgroups, with approximately 150, 28 and 58 TCR-sequenced participants respectively.

This clone was seen a single time. Its binding antigen is unknown. Base qualities were left out, and no much larger clone turns up one base away. CDR1 and CDR2 are read off the germline V gene as MDHEN and SYDVKM. The CDR3 goes from the cysteine to the phenylalanine over 13 residues. This entry keeps only the CDR3 DNA: 39 bases, framed from base 1. V drops 6 bases and J drops 1 base, leaving 4 bases in between. On the study overall, not on this receptor specifically: Most participants were white British and females outnumbered males, and the authors suggested that clonal diversity may have been underestimated. In the small 56-69-year group, the increase in depth fell short of significance, most likely because of low power. Conclusions about previously exposed vaccinees were limited because only six AZD1222 recipients were SARS-CoV-2 seropositive at baseline. Because no samples from the day 14 peak response were available, repertoires could be characterized only after the peak T cell response. The whole spike protein was spanned by vaccine-associated CD4 TCRs, and dominant responses were seen in regions 160-218 and 743-854. Spike-specific TCR breadth and depth rose significantly after two AZD1222 doses compared with day 0 and with MenACWY recipients. Nearly half of unique spike-specific TCRs reportedly recognized epitopes outside regions mutated in the B.1.351 and B.1.1.7 variants.

Per the publication, the time point label means: about 28 days (+/-7) after the second vaccine dose. AZD1222 recipients with second doses at about 4 weeks or about 12 weeks were pooled, because spike-specific TCR depth and breadth did not differ between schedules. Samples from vaccinated people were obtained from the UK trials COV001 and COV002, which included a single-blind randomized controlled phase 2/3 trial of AZD1222 (ChAdOx1 nCoV-19) in healthy adults. For TCRbeta chain sequencing, PBMC samples were collected from trial participants at day 0 and at day 28 after the second dose. The CDR3 regions of human TCRbeta chains were analyzed by immunosequencing. The authors' pipeline ran thus. Repertoire TCRs were checked for matches against a reference library of SARS-CoV-2-specific TCRs that had been generated using the MIRA antigen-specificity platform. Breadth was defined as the fraction of unique TCRs that were SARS-CoV-2-associated. Depth was defined as the fraction of total T cells that were SARS-CoV-2-associated. Using the MIRA data, each spike-specific TCR was assigned both to the spike region to which the TCR was reactive and to a CD4 or CD8 class. Log10-transformed breadth and depth values were compared by one-way ANOVA with Sidak's multiple comparisons tests. Here the immuneACCESS table is served through TCRdb, limited to in-frame sequences with V and J called. Missing clones are a known gap in these copies; in checked studies unresolved V genes cover under half, and the rest lacks a known reason. Clone size and V and J calls were adopted from that table, with D and trimming inferred from the DNA. Present in this sample are about 120,000 clones, around 90% of which were seen just once. The top ten hold 2.5% to 3% of the sample.

Recombination connected TRBV28 to TRBJ2-6; the D gene cannot be named for sure. Specimen: peripheral blood, collected 28 days after the second AZD1222 dose. This receptor was identified in an adult who received the AZD1222 COVID-19 vaccine. The DNA reads as follows: TGTGCCAGCAGGGAATCTGGGGCCAACGTCCTGACTTTC. Protein translation: CASRESGANVLTF.